The rows below give T cell receptor beta chains drawn from one sample of a study. A single record per CDR3 protein comes from TCRdb applying MiXCR to the RT-PCR reads. Among hundreds of thousands of distinct CDR3 sequences listed, 13% to 15% were seen once. The specimen was memory CD4+ T cells from blood. The receptors derive from a female donor in good health, serving as a healthy control. Each CDR3 is given with its conserved first and last residue. A D gene is named only where the DNA matches it firmly. The size of a clone is reported for some rows only, either as once, few or many, or as a class for expanded clones.

j_call	clone_size	v_call	d_call	cdr3_aa	cdr3_nt
TRBJ1-2	many	TRBV6-5	.	CASRLSGGNYGYTF	TGTGCCAGCAGGTTATCCGGGGGGAACTATGGCTACACCTTC
TRBJ2-3	many	TRBV4-3	TRBD2	CASSQREGLDSTQYF	TGCGCCAGCAGCCAACGGGAGGGACTTGATAGTACGCAGTATTTT
TRBJ1-2	many	TRBV6-5	.	CASSPWGEGNYGYTF	TGTGCCAGCAGTCCCTGGGGCGAGGGAAACTATGGCTACACCTTC
TRBJ1-1	few	TRBV20-1	.	CSARDSSGGGGAFF	TGCAGTGCTAGAGATTCGTCGGGGGGGGGTGGAGCTTTCTTT
TRBJ2-5	.	TRBV28	TRBD1	CASTQDRGPPRYF	TGTGCCAGCACCCAGGACAGGGGGCCTCCCCGATACTTC
TRBJ2-7	few	TRBV12-3/TRBV12-4	TRBD2	CASRIAGSYEQYF	TGTGCCAGCAGGATAGCGGGAAGCTACGAGCAGTACTTC
TRBJ2-5	.	TRBV7-2	TRBD1	CASSLVPRTGRETQYF	TGTGCCAGCAGCTTAGTCCCCAGGACAGGGAGGGAGACCCAGTACTTC
TRBJ2-7	few	TRBV10-3	.	CAISEVYKYEQYF	TGTGCCATCAGTGAGGTTTACAAATACGAGCAGTACTTC
TRBJ2-1	.	TRBV28	TRBD2	CASSSRSGRAYNEQFF	TGTGCCAGCAGTTCACGTAGCGGGAGGGCCTACAATGAGCAGTTCTTC
TRBJ1-2	few	TRBV7-9	.	CASSPTTNYGYTF	TGTGCCAGCAGTCCCACGACGAACTATGGCTACACCTTC
TRBJ1-1	.	TRBV5-1	.	CASSYSGRRANTEAFF	TGCGCCAGCAGCTACTCGGGACGCCGGGCGAACACTGAAGCTTTCTTT